The sequence of this T cell receptor beta chain was determined in a study of blood T cell repertoires in COVID-19. The wider study: From T cells, B-cell-depleted T cells, or PBMCs came the material, which was cDNA or gDNA.

There are 13 residues in the CDR3. In the source study's methods: Amplification from reference gene primers served as the basis for estimated nucleated cell counts. The method was immunoSEQ multiplex PCR; TCRdb's version includes in-frame clones alone and lacks a portion of them. V and J calls and clone size are copied from that table; D and trimming were computed from the DNA. The repertoire holds roughly 40,000 clones, with more than 75% as singletons. The sequenced sample consisted of peripheral blood. The rearrangement joins TRBV21-1 to TRBJ2-1; the D call in the table, TRBD2, was not verified against the DNA. TRBV21-1 is a documented pseudogene. The TCR was taken from a man between 65 and 79 years old with active or convalescent COVID-19. The CDR3 coding sequence is TGTGCCAGCAGCAAAGATTCTACTAATGAGCAGTTCTTC. The encoded protein is CASSKDSTNEQFF.